One and the same sample provided the 9 T cell receptor beta chains below, sequenced in a study of blood T cell repertoires in COVID-19. Some clones are missing from TCRdb's copy, which holds only in-frame ones; the method was immunoSEQ multiplex PCR. The sample yields about 240,000 clones, about 86% seen once. Material: peripheral blood. These receptor sequences come from a man aged 55 to 70 with acute or convalescent COVID-19.

The genes are TRBV9 and TRBJ2-2; TRBD2 matches 8 bases. The germline CDR1 and CDR2 sequences are SGDLS and YYNGEE. V was pared by 2 bases and J by 3 bases, with 6 bases of the junction left unmatched. The CDR3 is made up of 16 amino acids. The CDR3 protein is CASSVMTSADTGELFF. CDR3 sequence (DNA): TGTGCCAGCAGCGTTATGACTAGCGCCGACACCGGGGAGCTGTTTTTT.

The genes are TRBV6-5 and TRBJ2-7, with D perhaps matching TRBD2 (6 bases). Germline values: CDR1 MNHEY, CDR2 SVGAGI. Trimming left V 6 bases short and J 1 base short, with 16 bases between. The CDR3 sequence is 15 residues long. The DNA of the CDR3 is TGTGCCAGCAGGGACGTCTTCGCGGGATCCTACGAGCAGTACTTC. It codes for CASRDVFAGSYEQYF.

The table lists this clone with a few counts. The chain recombines TRBV2 with TRBJ2-7; 7 positions agree with TRBD1. Germline V gene sequence: CDR1 SNHLY, CDR2 FYNNEI. Trimming at V came to 4 bases and at J to 4 bases, leaving 7 bases not matched to a gene. CDR3 length: 14 residues. The CDR3 DNA reads TGTGCCAGCAGTGTCGTGGGACAGACTTACGAGCAGTACTTC. This codes for CASSVVGQTYEQYF.

The chain combines TRBV19 with TRBJ1-4; D is possibly TRBD1 (5 bases). The germline V gene has CDR1 LNHDA and CDR2 SQIVND (reference sequence). Between the trimmed V and J ends, which lost 2 bases and 5 bases, there was a span of 6 bases. This CDR3 has 13 residues. In nucleotides, the CDR3 is TGTGCCAGTAGTATACCAGGGAATGAAAAACTGTTTTTT. Translating gives CASSIPGNEKLFF.

This chain links TRBV30 with TRBJ2-2; 13 positions agree with TRBD2. The V segment lost 0 bases and the J segment 6 bases; nucleotides outside the gene matches: 1. This CDR3 has 15 amino acids. The V gene's germline CDR1 is GTSNPN and CDR2 SVGIG (reference sequence). The chain's CDR3 is CAWSVLAGGSGELFF. The CDR3 DNA sequence: TGTGCCTGGAGTGTACTAGCGGGAGGGTCCGGGGAGCTGTTTTTT.

CDR3 DNA: TGTGCCAGCAGCCGCCGACATGGGAACACTGAAGCTTTCTTT. Its protein product is CASSRRHGNTEAFF. The chain is built from TRBV11-1 and TRBJ1-1, with D hard to call. V lost 5 bases, J lost 1 base, and 11 bases lay in between. The germline gives CDR1 SGHAT, CDR2 FQDESV (reference sequence). The CDR3 is made up of 14 amino acids.

The chain combines TRBV5-5 with TRBJ1-2, with D possibly being TRBD1 (6 bases). This CDR3 has 12 amino acids. CDR1 SGHKS and CDR2 YYEKEE come from the germline V gene (reference sequence). V gave up 1 base and J gave up 5 bases, with 6 bases separating them. CDR3 in amino acids: CASSLTGYGYTF. The DNA for the CDR3 is TGTGCCAGCAGCTTGACAGGGTATGGCTACACCTTC.

The chain's CDR3 is CASSLVSGNNYEQYF. DNA of the CDR3: TGTGCCAGCAGCTTGGTTAGCGGGAACAACTACGAGCAGTACTTC. The chain links TRBV5-4 to TRBJ2-7, with TRBD2 matching over 8 bases. J was trimmed by 3 bases and V by 0 bases; bases with no gene match: 5. Germline loops: CDR1 SGHNT, CDR2 YYREEE (reference sequence). The CDR3 is 15 amino acids.

Worth noting for this clone: Distinct nucleotide sequences in the sample also encode this CDR3. This chain connects TRBV12-3 or TRBV12-4 to TRBJ1-2; 8 bases are shared with TRBD1. V shed 6 bases, J shed 2 bases, and the junction held 2 bases outside the gene matches. CDR3 length: 13 amino acids. The CDR3 protein is CASSGTGNYGYTF. The CDR3 nucleotides are TGTGCCAGCAGCGGGACAGGAAACTATGGCTACACCTTC.